A selection of T cell receptor beta chains follows, all from one sample in a study of CD8 T cells in Susac syndrome. TCRdb reprocessed the immunoSEQ multiplex PCR reads with MiXCR, giving one entry per CDR3 protein. The sample holds approximately 200,000 distinct CDR3 sequences; around 95% are singletons and the top ten take around 0.082%. Sequenced sample: CD4+ T cells from PBMCs. The source is a human donor with multiple sclerosis. Each CDR3 is given with its conserved first and last residue. A D gene is named only where the DNA matches it firmly. Clone size is shown for a subset of rows, as once, few, many or a class of expanded clone.

CDR3aa: CASQRNTEAFF
CDR3nt: TGTGCCAGCCAGAGGAACACTGAAGCTTTCTTT
d_gene: -
abundance: once
v_gene: TRBV3-1
j_gene: TRBJ1-1

CDR3aa: CAWSTGSMNTEAFF
CDR3nt: TGTGCCTGGAGTACAGGGTCCATGAACACTGAAGCTTTCTTT
d_gene: -
abundance: -
v_gene: TRBV30
j_gene: TRBJ1-1

CDR3aa: CASSQDTIGGPSTDTQYF
CDR3nt: TGTGCCAGCAGCCAAGACACCATCGGGGGCCCTAGCACAGATACGCAGTATTTT
d_gene: -
abundance: -
v_gene: TRBV3-1
j_gene: TRBJ2-3

CDR3aa: CASSRRPFVDTQYF
CDR3nt: TGTGCCAGCAGCCGCCGCCCTTTTGTGGATACGCAGTATTTT
d_gene: -
abundance: -
v_gene: TRBV3-1
j_gene: TRBJ2-3

CDR3aa: CAISGRGAGPLSYEQYF
CDR3nt: TGTGCCATCAGTGGGCGGGGGGCTGGCCCATTGTCCTACGAGCAGTACTTC
d_gene: TRBD2
abundance: -
v_gene: TRBV10-3
j_gene: TRBJ2-7

CDR3aa: CSASDRGDEQFF
CDR3nt: TGCAGTGCTAGCGACCGTGGGGATGAGCAGTTCTTC
d_gene: -
abundance: -
v_gene: TRBV20-1
j_gene: TRBJ2-1

CDR3aa: CSAPDRMWDTEAFF
CDR3nt: TGCAGTGCCCCCGACAGGATGTGGGACACTGAAGCTTTCTTT
d_gene: -
abundance: -
v_gene: TRBV20-1
j_gene: TRBJ1-1

CDR3aa: CSARGQGSSYNEQFF
CDR3nt: TGCAGTGCTAGAGGACAGGGAAGCTCCTACAATGAGCAGTTCTTC
d_gene: TRBD1
abundance: -
v_gene: TRBV20-1
j_gene: TRBJ2-1

CDR3aa: CASSLVRSAGEQFF
CDR3nt: TGTGCCAGCAGCTTAGTCAGATCGGCTGGTGAGCAGTTCTTC
d_gene: -
abundance: -
v_gene: TRBV11-2
j_gene: TRBJ2-1

CDR3aa: CSVEVTGIETQYF
CDR3nt: TGCAGCGTTGAAGTGACAGGGATAGAGACCCAGTACTTC
d_gene: TRBD1
abundance: -
v_gene: TRBV29-1
j_gene: TRBJ2-5

CDR3aa: CDVAVPSTDTQYF
CDR3nt: TGCGATGTGGCGGTTCCCAGCACAGATACGCAGTATTTT
d_gene: -
abundance: once
v_gene: TRBV20-1
j_gene: TRBJ2-3

CDR3aa: CASSPKGGTMNTEAFF
CDR3nt: TGTGCCAGCAGCCCAAAAGGGGGGACCATGAACACTGAAGCTTTCTTT
d_gene: -
abundance: once
v_gene: TRBV3-1
j_gene: TRBJ1-1

CDR3aa: CASSQSQESRPQHF
CDR3nt: TGTGCCAGCAGCCAGTCCCAGGAATCACGGCCCCAGCATTTT
d_gene: -
abundance: -
v_gene: TRBV3-1
j_gene: TRBJ1-5

CDR3aa: CAWSVTGYYGYTF
CDR3nt: TGTGCCTGGAGCGTAACAGGTTACTATGGCTACACCTTC
d_gene: -
abundance: -
v_gene: TRBV30
j_gene: TRBJ1-2

CDR3aa: CATSDYRGETQYF
CDR3nt: TGTGCCACCAGTGATTACAGGGGAGAGACCCAGTACTTC
d_gene: TRBD1
abundance: -
v_gene: TRBV24-1
j_gene: TRBJ2-5

CDR3aa: CASSPGAGYTF
CDR3nt: TGTGCCAGCAGTCCCGGTGCTGGCTACACCTTC
d_gene: -
abundance: -
v_gene: TRBV12-3/TRBV12-4
j_gene: TRBJ1-2

CDR3aa: CASSVDDRLAFF
CDR3nt: TGTGCCAGCAGCGTAGATGACAGATTAGCTTTCTTT
d_gene: -
abundance: -
v_gene: TRBV9
j_gene: TRBJ1-1

CDR3aa: CASTQSGGSYEQYF
CDR3nt: TGTGCCAGCACCCAGAGCGGGGGGAGCTACGAGCAGTACTTC
d_gene: TRBD2
abundance: -
v_gene: TRBV12-3/TRBV12-4
j_gene: TRBJ2-7

CDR3aa: CASRGEWGVQYF
CDR3nt: TGTGCCAGCAGGGGCGAGTGGGGCGTGCAGTACTTC
d_gene: -
abundance: -
v_gene: TRBV2
j_gene: TRBJ2-7

CDR3aa: CASRDRPRKDTQYF
CDR3nt: TGTGCCAGCAGGGACAGGCCACGTAAAGATACGCAGTATTTT
d_gene: TRBD1
abundance: -
v_gene: TRBV13
j_gene: TRBJ2-3

CDR3aa: CSANRGYGYTF
CDR3nt: TGCAGTGCTAACAGGGGCTATGGCTACACCTTC
d_gene: TRBD1
abundance: -
v_gene: TRBV20-1
j_gene: TRBJ1-2

CDR3aa: CSAPEPRQGSSEAFF
CDR3nt: TGCAGTGCTCCGGAGCCAAGACAGGGCTCTTCTGAAGCTTTCTTT
d_gene: TRBD1
abundance: -
v_gene: TRBV20-1
j_gene: TRBJ1-1

CDR3aa: CSVSPMVAGAETQYF
CDR3nt: TGCAGCGTCTCCCCGATGGTAGCGGGGGCAGAGACCCAGTACTTC
d_gene: TRBD2
abundance: -
v_gene: TRBV29-1
j_gene: TRBJ2-5

CDR3aa: CASSLAENSPLHF
CDR3nt: TGCGCCAGCAGCTTGGCAGAAAATTCACCCCTCCACTTT
d_gene: -
abundance: -
v_gene: TRBV5-1
j_gene: TRBJ1-6

CDR3aa: CASSSRVDLPQHF
CDR3nt: TGTGCCAGCAGTTCTAGGGTAGATCTACCCCAGCATTTT
d_gene: -
abundance: once
v_gene: TRBV27
j_gene: TRBJ1-5

CDR3aa: CASSLGERETQYF
CDR3nt: TGTGCCAGCAGTTTAGGAGAGAGGGAGACCCAGTACTTC
d_gene: -
abundance: -
v_gene: TRBV12-3/TRBV12-4
j_gene: TRBJ2-5

CDR3aa: CSCHRGGAVTEAFF
CDR3nt: TGCAGCTGCCATCGTGGGGGGGCTGTGACTGAAGCTTTCTTT
d_gene: -
abundance: -
v_gene: TRBV29-1
j_gene: TRBJ1-1

CDR3aa: CASAGFANTGELFF
CDR3nt: TGTGCCAGCGCGGGGTTCGCGAACACCGGGGAGCTGTTTTTT
d_gene: -
abundance: -
v_gene: TRBV9
j_gene: TRBJ2-2

CDR3aa: CAWSGRETQYF
CDR3nt: TGTGCCTGGAGTGGTCGAGAGACCCAGTACTTC
d_gene: -
abundance: few
v_gene: TRBV30
j_gene: TRBJ2-5

CDR3aa: CASSPLLRTGNEQFF
CDR3nt: TGTGCCAGCAGCCCCCTCCTCCGGACGGGCAATGAGCAGTTCTTC
d_gene: -
abundance: -
v_gene: TRBV11-2
j_gene: TRBJ2-1

CDR3aa: CSAEEGVGRPEAFF
CDR3nt: TGCAGTGCCGAAGAGGGTGTGGGGAGACCTGAAGCTTTCTTT
d_gene: -
abundance: -
v_gene: TRBV20-1
j_gene: TRBJ1-1

CDR3aa: CASSYDVGGGRETQYF
CDR3nt: TGTGCCAGCAGCTACGACGTGGGGGGGGGTCGAGAGACCCAGTACTTC
d_gene: TRBD2
abundance: -
v_gene: TRBV7-2
j_gene: TRBJ2-5

CDR3aa: CASSQVKGALTGELFF
CDR3nt: TGTGCCAGCAGCCAAGTGAAGGGGGCGCTTACCGGGGAGCTGTTTTTT
d_gene: TRBD1
abundance: -
v_gene: TRBV14
j_gene: TRBJ2-2